This entry is about one T cell receptor (beta chain). The antigen remains unidentified. TCRdb's table, derived via immunoSEQ multiplex PCR, lists solely in-frame clones and lacks some. The sample carries over 5,000 clones, less than 70% recorded once. This sample was included in a study of CD4+ T cells in melanoma. The study, taken as a whole, reports: CD8+ T cell, macrophage and B cell function reportedly correlated with neoantigen-specific CD4+ T cells. Reportedly, melanoma neoantigen-specific CD4+ T cells showed varied differentiation states.

The sample taken for sequencing was cells from a culture (not recorded whether cultured in vitro). The sequence was collected from a human donor with melanoma.

The DNA for the CDR3 is TGTGCCAGCAGCCATGTCATGGTGGAAGACAATGAGCAGTTCTTC. Its translation is CASSHVMVEDNEQFF. The chain couples TRBV13 to TRBJ2-1; D remains unclear. Germline assignment: CDR1 PRHDT and CDR2 FYEKMQ (reference sequence). Trimming took 5 bases from V and 5 from J, leaving 16 bases between them. This CDR3 contains 15 residues.